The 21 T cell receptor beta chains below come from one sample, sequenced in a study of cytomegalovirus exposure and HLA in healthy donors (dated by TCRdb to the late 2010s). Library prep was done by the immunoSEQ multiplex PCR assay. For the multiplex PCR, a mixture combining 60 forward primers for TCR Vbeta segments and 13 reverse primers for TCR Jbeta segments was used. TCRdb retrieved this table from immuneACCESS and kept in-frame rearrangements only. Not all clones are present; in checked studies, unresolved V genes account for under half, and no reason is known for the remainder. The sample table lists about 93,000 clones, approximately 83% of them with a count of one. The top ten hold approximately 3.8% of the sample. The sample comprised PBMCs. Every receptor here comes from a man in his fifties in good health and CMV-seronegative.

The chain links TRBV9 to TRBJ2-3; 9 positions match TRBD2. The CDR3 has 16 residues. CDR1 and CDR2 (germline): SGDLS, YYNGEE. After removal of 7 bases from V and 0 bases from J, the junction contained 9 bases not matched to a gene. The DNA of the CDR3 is TGTGCCAGCTCCCACGGGCTAGCGGGGAGCACAGATACGCAGTATTTT. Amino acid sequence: CASSHGLAGSTDTQYF.

Written as DNA, the CDR3 is TGTGCCAGCAGCCAAGCCTCACGGGTGGGGGCCCGAACCGAAAAACTGTTTTTT. It encodes CASSQASRVGARTEKLFF. The chain recombines TRBV4-2 with TRBJ1-4, with a tentative D call TRBD1 (6 bases). V lost 1 base and J 8 bases, leaving 23 bases between the germline ends. The CDR3 extends over 18 amino acids. CDR1 and CDR2 from the germline V gene are LGHNA and YNFKEQ.

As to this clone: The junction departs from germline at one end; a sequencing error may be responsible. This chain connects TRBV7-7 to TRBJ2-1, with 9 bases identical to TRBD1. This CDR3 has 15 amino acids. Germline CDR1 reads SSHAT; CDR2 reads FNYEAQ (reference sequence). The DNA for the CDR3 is TGTGCTAGCAGCCCCGCCGGGACAGGGTCTCATGAGCAGTTCTTC. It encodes CASSPAGTGSHEQFF.

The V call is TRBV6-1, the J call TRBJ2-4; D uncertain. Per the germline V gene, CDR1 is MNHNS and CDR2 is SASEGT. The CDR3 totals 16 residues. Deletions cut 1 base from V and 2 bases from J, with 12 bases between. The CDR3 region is CASSEGPRVTKNIQYF. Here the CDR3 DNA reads TGTGCCAGCAGTGAAGGCCCCCGAGTAACCAAAAACATTCAGTACTTC.

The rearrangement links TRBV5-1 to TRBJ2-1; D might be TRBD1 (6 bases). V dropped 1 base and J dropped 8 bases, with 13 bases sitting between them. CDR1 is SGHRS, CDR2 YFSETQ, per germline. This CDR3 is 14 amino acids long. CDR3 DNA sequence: TGCGCCAGCAGCTTGACAGGGCCGGTGGATGAGCAGTTCTTC. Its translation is CASSLTGPVDEQFF. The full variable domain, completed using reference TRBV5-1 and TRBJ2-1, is KAGVTQTPRYLIKTRGQQVTLSCSPISGHRSVSWYQQTPGQGLQFLFEYFSETQRNKGNFPGRFSGRQFSNSRSEMNVSTLELGDSALYLCASSLTGPVDEQFFGPGTRLTVL.

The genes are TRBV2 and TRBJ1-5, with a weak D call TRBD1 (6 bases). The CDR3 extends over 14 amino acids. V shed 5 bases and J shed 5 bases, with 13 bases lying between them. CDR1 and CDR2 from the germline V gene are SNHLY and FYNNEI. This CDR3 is CASSTQGNDQPQHF. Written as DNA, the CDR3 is TGTGCCAGCAGTACACAGGGTAACGATCAGCCCCAGCATTTT.

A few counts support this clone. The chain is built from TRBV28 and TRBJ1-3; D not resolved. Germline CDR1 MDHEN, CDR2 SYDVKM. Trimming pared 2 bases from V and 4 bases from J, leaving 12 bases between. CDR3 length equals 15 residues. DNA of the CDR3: TGTGCCAGCAGTTTACCGGGGTCGTCCGGAAACACCATATATTTT. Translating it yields CASSLPGSSGNTIYF.

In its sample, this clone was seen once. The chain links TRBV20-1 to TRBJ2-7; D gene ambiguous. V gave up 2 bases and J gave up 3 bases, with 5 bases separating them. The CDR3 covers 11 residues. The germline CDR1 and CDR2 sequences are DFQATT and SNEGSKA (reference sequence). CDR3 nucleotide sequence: TGCAGTGCTAGACAGGACTACGAGCAGTACTTC. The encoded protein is CSARQDYEQYF.

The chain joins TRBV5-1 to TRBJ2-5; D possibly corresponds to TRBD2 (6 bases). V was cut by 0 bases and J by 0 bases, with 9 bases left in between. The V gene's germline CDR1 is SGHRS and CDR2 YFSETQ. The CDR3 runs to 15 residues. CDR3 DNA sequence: TGCGCCAGCAGCTTGGGGGGGGACTACCAAGAGACCCAGTACTTC. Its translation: CASSLGGDYQETQYF.

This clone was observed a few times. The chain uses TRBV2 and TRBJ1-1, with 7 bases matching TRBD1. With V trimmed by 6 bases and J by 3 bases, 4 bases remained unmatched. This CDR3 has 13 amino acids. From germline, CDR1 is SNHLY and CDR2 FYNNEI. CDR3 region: CASRAGGDTEAFF. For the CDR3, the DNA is TGTGCCAGCAGGGCAGGGGGTGACACTGAAGCTTTCTTT.

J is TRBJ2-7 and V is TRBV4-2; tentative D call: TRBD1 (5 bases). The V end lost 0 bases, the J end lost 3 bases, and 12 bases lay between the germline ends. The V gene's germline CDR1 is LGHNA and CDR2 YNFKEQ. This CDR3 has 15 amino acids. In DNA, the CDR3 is TGTGCCAGCAGCCAAGAGCAGCAGGGTGGCTACGAGCAGTACTTC. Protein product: CASSQEQQGGYEQYF.

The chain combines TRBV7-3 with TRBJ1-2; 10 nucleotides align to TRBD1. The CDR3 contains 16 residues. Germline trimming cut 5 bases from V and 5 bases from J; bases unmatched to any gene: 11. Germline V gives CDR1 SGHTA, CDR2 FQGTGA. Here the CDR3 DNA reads TGTGCCAGCAGCCGGGGGACAGGGGATAAGGTGTATGGCTACACCTTC. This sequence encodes CASSRGTGDKVYGYTF.

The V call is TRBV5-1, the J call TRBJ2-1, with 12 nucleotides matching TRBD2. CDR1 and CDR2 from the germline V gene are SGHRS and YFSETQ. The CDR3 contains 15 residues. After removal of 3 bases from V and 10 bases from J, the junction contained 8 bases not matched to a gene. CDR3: CASSYGLAGTIEQFF. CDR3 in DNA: TGCGCCAGCAGCTACGGACTAGCGGGGACAATCGAGCAGTTCTTC.

CDR3 region: CASSLKGGPYNEQFF. CDR3 sequence (DNA): TGTGCCAGCAGCTTGAAAGGGGGTCCCTACAATGAGCAGTTCTTC. V gene TRBV5-4 combines with J gene TRBJ2-1; TRBD1 is a possible D gene (6 bases). CDR3 length: 15 amino acids. V lost 1 base and J 2 bases, leaving 10 bases between the germline ends. CDR1 SGHNT and CDR2 YYREEE come from the germline V gene (reference sequence). Variable domain in full (rest from reference TRBV5-4 and TRBJ2-1): ETGVTQSPTHLIKTRGQQVTLRCSSQSGHNTVSWYQQALGQGPQFIFQYYREEENGRGNFPPRFSGLQFPNYSSELNVNALELDDSALYLCASSLKGGPYNEQFFGPGTRLTVL.

CDR3 protein: CASIKPVGRSGDEQYF. Written as DNA, the CDR3 is TGTGCCAGCATAAAACCGGTGGGGAGATCGGGGGACGAGCAGTACTTC. This chain uses TRBV18 with TRBJ2-7, with D possibly matching TRBD2 (6 bases). The germline gives CDR1 KGHSH, CDR2 LQKENI. CDR3 length: 16 amino acids. V was trimmed by 8 bases and J by 5 bases, leaving 25 bases between them.

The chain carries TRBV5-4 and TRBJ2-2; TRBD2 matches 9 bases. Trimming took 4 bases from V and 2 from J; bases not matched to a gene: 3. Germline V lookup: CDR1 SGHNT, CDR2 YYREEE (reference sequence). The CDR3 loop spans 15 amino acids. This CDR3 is CASSRGLANTGELFF. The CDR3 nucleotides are TGTGCCAGCAGCCGGGGACTAGCCAACACCGGGGAGCTGTTTTTT.

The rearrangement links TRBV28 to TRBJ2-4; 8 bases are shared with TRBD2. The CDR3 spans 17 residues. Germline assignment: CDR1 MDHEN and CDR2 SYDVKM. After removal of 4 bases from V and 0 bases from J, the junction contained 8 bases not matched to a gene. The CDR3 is CASSSSGSLLAKNIQYF. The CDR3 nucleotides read TGTGCCAGCAGTTCTAGCGGGTCTCTTCTAGCCAAAAACATTCAGTACTTC.

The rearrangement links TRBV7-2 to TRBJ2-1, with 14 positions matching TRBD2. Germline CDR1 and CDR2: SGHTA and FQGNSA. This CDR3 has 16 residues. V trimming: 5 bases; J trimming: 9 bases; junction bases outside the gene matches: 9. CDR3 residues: CASSAGTSGSYAEQFF. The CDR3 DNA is TGTGCCAGCAGCGCCGGGACTAGCGGGAGTTATGCTGAGCAGTTCTTC.

The chain's CDR3 is CASSLADGVGQPQHF. The CDR3 DNA is TGTGCCAGCAGCTTAGCCGACGGGGTGGGTCAGCCCCAGCATTTT. The chain uses TRBV7-2 and TRBJ1-5; D not certain. With 0 bases removed from V and 6 bases from J, the gap between germline ends came to 12 bases. Germline values: CDR1 SGHTA, CDR2 FQGNSA. There are 15 residues in the CDR3.

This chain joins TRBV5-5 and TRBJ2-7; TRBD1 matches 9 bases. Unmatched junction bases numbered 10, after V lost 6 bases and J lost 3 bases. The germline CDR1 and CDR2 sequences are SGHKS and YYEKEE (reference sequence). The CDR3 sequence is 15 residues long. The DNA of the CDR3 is TGTGCCAGCATCCGGCTCGGACAGGGGTTCTACGAGCAGTACTTC. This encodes CASIRLGQGFYEQYF.

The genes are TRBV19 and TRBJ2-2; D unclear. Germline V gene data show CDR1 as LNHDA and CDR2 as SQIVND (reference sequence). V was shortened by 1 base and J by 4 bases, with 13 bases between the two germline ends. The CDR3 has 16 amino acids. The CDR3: CASSIGVAVGTGELFF. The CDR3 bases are TGTGCCAGTAGTATAGGAGTTGCGGTGGGCACCGGGGAGCTGTTTTTT. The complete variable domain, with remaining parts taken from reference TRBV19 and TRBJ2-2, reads DGGITQSPKYLFRKEGQNVTLSCEQNLNHDAMYWYRQDPGQGLRLIYYSQIVNDFQKGDIAEGYSVSREKKESFPLTVTSAQKNPTAFYLCASSIGVAVGTGELFFGEGSRLTVL.